The 29 T cell receptor beta chains listed next were all sequenced from one sample in a study of low-dose radiotherapy and immunotherapy resistance in tumors. Primers used for first-strand cDNA, a TRAV- and TRBV-specific set, covered both alpha and beta chains. TCR amplification involved roughly 21 PCR cycles with a constant-region primer and V-primer adapter. TCRdb redid the calling of the reads with MiXCR, one entry per CDR3 protein. The sample yields about 64,000 distinct CDR3 sequences, about 26% seen once. Stated time point: before trial treatment. Sequenced material: PBMCs, taken before treatment. Receptor source: a male donor with rectosigmoid adenocarcinoma.

In its sample, this clonotype was seen many times. V is TRBV19 and J is TRBJ1-4; D remains ambiguous. V dropped 2 bases and J dropped 0 bases, with 4 bases sitting between them. CDR1 and CDR2 from the germline V gene are LNHDA and SQIVND (reference sequence). This CDR3 has 14 amino acids. The CDR3 DNA is TGTGCCAGTAGTATACAAGCAACTAATGAAAAACTGTTTTTT. Amino acids: CASSIQATNEKLFF.

The table lists this clonotype with many counts. This rearrangement joins TRBV5-5 to TRBJ2-7, with a weak D call TRBD2 (5 bases). CDR1 is SGHKS, CDR2 YYEKEE, per germline (reference sequence). CDR3 size: 14 residues. The V gene lost 0 bases and the J gene lost 2 bases, with 9 bases spanning the gap. The CDR3 nucleotides read TGTGCCAGCAGCTTGGCCCTAGCTACCTACGAGCAGTACTTC. Its translation: CASSLALATYEQYF. Together with reference TRBV5-5 and TRBJ2-7, the CDR3 gives the full variable domain: DAGVTQSPTHLIKTRGQQVTLRCSPISGHKSVSWYQQVLGQGPQFIFQYYEKEERGRGNFPDRFSARQFPNYSSELNVNALLLGDSALYLCASSLALATYEQYFGPGTRLTVT.

At least ten counts were recorded for this clonotype. The V call is TRBV12-3 or TRBV12-4, the J call TRBJ2-5; maybe TRBD2 (6 bases). The CDR3 covers 14 residues. Trimming cost V 3 bases and J 2 bases, with 10 bases left between them. This chain's CDR3 is CASSLNSGQETQYF. The CDR3, as DNA: TGTGCCAGCAGTTTGAATAGCGGACAAGAGACCCAGTACTTC.

In its sample, this clonotype was seen many times. The rearrangement uses TRBV29-1 and TRBJ2-7; 9 nucleotides match TRBD1. The CDR3 runs to 14 residues. Per the germline V gene, CDR1 is SQVTM and CDR2 is ANQGSEA. J gave up 4 bases and V 6 bases, and 10 bases lay outside the gene matches. CDR3 bases: TGCAGCGTCATACAGGGGGCGAGAGGGTACGAGCAGTACTTC. Protein sequence: CSVIQGARGYEQYF.

As for this clonotype: This likely traces to a read error, being one base from a far larger clone. The chain has TRBV6-8 and TRBJ1-5; no firm D call. Germline V lookup: CDR1 MNHGY, CDR2 SAAAGT. The CDR3 covers 16 residues. As DNA, the CDR3 is TGTGCCATCAGTGATGGACGGGGTTATAGCAATCAGCCCCAGCATTTT. Its protein is CAISDGRGYSNQPQHF.

Many counts were recorded for this clonotype. Written as DNA, the CDR3 is TGCGCCAGCAGCCCCATGATACAGGGGCCAAACACTGAAGCTTTCTTT. This codes for CASSPMIQGPNTEAFF. The J gene is TRBJ1-1, the V gene TRBV5-1, with 7 bases aligning to TRBD1. V dropped 4 bases and J dropped 2; count of bases not matched to a gene: 11. CDR3 length: 16 amino acids. Germline loops: CDR1 SGHRS, CDR2 YFSETQ.

There are many counts of this clonotype. This rearrangement joins TRBV11-2 to TRBJ2-1; weak D call: TRBD1 (6 bases). In germline, CDR1 is SGHAT, CDR2 FQNNGV. The germline V and J ends were trimmed by 6 bases and 5 bases, with 11 bases remaining between them. The CDR3 has 13 amino acids. CDR3: CASSKGQNNEQFF. CDR3 in DNA: TGTGCCAGCAGTAAAGGACAGAACAATGAGCAGTTCTTC.

As regards this clonotype: This likely came from a read error, as a far larger clone is one base away. This chain joins TRBV6-2 or TRBV6-3 and TRBJ2-3; TRBD2 aligns across 10 bases. CDR1 MNHEY and CDR2 SVGEGT come from the germline V gene. This CDR3 is built from 15 residues. CDR3 region: CASRAGTSEGDTQYF. The CDR3 nucleotides are TGCGCCAGCAGGGCCGGGACTAGCGAGGGTGATACGCAGTATTTT.

Turning to this clonotype: A far bigger clonotype differs at one base, so this is likely a read error. This chain connects TRBV13 to TRBJ2-3, with a tentative D call TRBD1 (5 bases). Germline V CDR1 and CDR2: PRHDT, FYEKMQ (reference sequence). This CDR3 comprises 11 residues. The CDR3 loop is CASSYTGTQYF. CDR3 sequence (DNA): TGTGCCAGCAGCTACACAGGTACGCAGTATTTT.

This clonotype was counted many times. V usage is TRBV7-6 and J usage is TRBJ2-5, with 7 bases identical to TRBD1. The germline V gene encodes CDR1 SGHVS and CDR2 FNYEAQ. V shed 5 bases, J shed 9 bases, and the junction held 12 bases outside the gene matches. The CDR3 sequence is 14 residues long. The DNA of the CDR3 is TGTGCCAGCAGCCAAGACAGGGCCGATTGGGCCCAGTACTTC. Translating gives CASSQDRADWAQYF.

This clonotype came up many times. This chain joins TRBV12-3 or TRBV12-4 and TRBJ2-7, with 7 bases fitting TRBD1. Germline trimming cut 3 bases from V and 4 bases from J; bases unmatched to any gene: 6. The CDR3 sequence is 14 residues long. In nucleotides, the CDR3 is TGTGCCAGCAGTTTGGGGACAGCTTTTTACGAGCAGTACTTC. Translated: CASSLGTAFYEQYF.

The chain has TRBV2 and TRBJ2-1, with D uncertain. The CDR3 is made up of 11 amino acids. Trimming took 7 bases from V and 6 from J, leaving 7 bases between them. Looked up from germline, CDR1 is SNHLY and CDR2 is FYNNEI. The CDR3 reads CASTYSNEQFF. CDR3 DNA sequence: TGTGCCAGCACATACTCCAATGAGCAGTTCTTC.

This clonotype was seen repeatedly, ten times or more. The chain recombines TRBV12-3 or TRBV12-4 with TRBJ2-3; TRBD2 agrees at 8 bases. V lost 8 bases to trimming and J lost 0 bases; unmatched junction nucleotides: 1. The CDR3 is made up of 13 amino acids. The CDR3: CASGLASTDTQYF. The CDR3 DNA follows: TGTGCCAGCGGACTAGCTAGCACAGATACGCAGTATTTT.

This clonotype was seen ten or more times. The CDR3 here is CAGALSRGGGGTGELFF. The DNA of the CDR3 is TGTGCCGGAGCCCTCTCTCGCGGGGGCGGGGGCACCGGGGAGCTGTTTTTT. This sequence joins TRBV5-4 and TRBJ2-2; possible D gene TRBD2, 7 bases. This CDR3 has 17 amino acids. Germline assignment: CDR1 SGHNT and CDR2 YYREEE (reference sequence). The V end was cut by 10 bases, the J end by 4 bases, with 26 bases between.

This clonotype was observed at least ten times. The J gene is TRBJ2-3, the V gene TRBV24-1; 12 bases are a match to TRBD2. V lost 4 bases and J lost 5; bases outside the gene matches: 0. Germline loops: CDR1 KGHDR, CDR2 SFDVKD. This CDR3 is 14 amino acids long. CDR3 in amino acids: CATSETSGRDTQYF. As DNA, the CDR3 is TGTGCCACCAGTGAGACTAGCGGGAGAGATACGCAGTATTTT.

This clonotype was picked up many times. The V call is TRBV11-3, the J call TRBJ2-1; tentatively, D is TRBD1 (6 bases). CDR3 length: 17 residues. CDR1 and CDR2 (germline): SGHNT, YENEEA. Trimming removed 0 bases at V and 4 bases at J, with 16 bases between. CDR3 sequence: CASSLDGSGHLYNEQFF. CDR3 nucleotides: TGTGCCAGCAGCTTAGATGGGTCGGGACACCTATACAATGAGCAGTTCTTC.

This clonotype was recorded many times. Here the CDR3 DNA reads TGTGCCAGCAGCTTAGCTGGCAATGAGCAGTTCTTC. The encoded protein is CASSLAGNEQFF. The chain is built from TRBV11-2 and TRBJ2-1; no definite D call. Trimming removed 1 base at V and 6 bases at J, with 4 bases between. Germline V gene lookup returns CDR1 SGHAT and CDR2 FQNNGV. The CDR3 is 12 amino acids.

Regarding this clonotype: This may come from a read error, since a much larger clone is one base off. The genes are TRBV28 and TRBJ2-3; possibly TRBD2 for D (5 bases). The germline CDR1 and CDR2 sequences are MDHEN and SYDVKM. The length of the CDR3 is 16 residues. Written as DNA, the CDR3 is TGTGCCAGCAGTTCTCCTCCCCCCTCTAGCACAGATACGCGGTATTTT. Encoded protein: CASSSPPPSSTDTRYF.

There are many counts of this clonotype. This chain connects TRBV28 to TRBJ2-3; D is perhaps TRBD2 (6 bases). The V end lost 3 bases, the J end lost 11 bases, and 18 bases lay between the germline ends. The CDR3 runs to 14 residues. Germline V gene sequence: CDR1 MDHEN, CDR2 SYDVKM. CDR3 residues: CASSLSGARGVQYF. Here the CDR3 DNA reads TGTGCCAGCAGTTTGTCGGGAGCGAGAGGTGTGCAGTATTTT.

With respect to this clonotype: A far larger clone is a single base away, which makes a read error likely. The genes are TRBV18 and TRBJ2-4; weak D call: TRBD1 (6 bases). Germline V CDR1 and CDR2: KGHSH, LQKENI. The V end was cut by 5 bases, the J end by 13 bases, with 24 bases between. The CDR3 totals 15 residues. CDR3 DNA sequence: TGTGCCAGCTCAAGGGGGAGCGAAACCTACAATGAGCAGTACTTC. It specifies CASSRGSETYNEQYF.

The sample holds many counts of this clonotype. The V and J genes are TRBV25-1 and TRBJ2-2; 7 bases are a match to TRBD2. V lost 11 bases to trimming and J lost 3 bases; unmatched junction nucleotides: 0. The CDR3 has 11 residues. CDR1 is MGHDK, CDR2 SYGVNS, per germline. CDR3 amino acids: CAGGDTGELFF. CDR3 nucleotides: TGTGCCGGGGGGGACACCGGGGAGCTGTTTTTT.

This clonotype occurred many times. The V gene is TRBV28, the J gene TRBJ2-5; D might be TRBD1 (5 bases). Germline lookup yields CDR1 MDHEN and CDR2 SYDVKM. The CDR3 runs to 11 residues. V was cut by 7 bases and J by 4 bases, with 7 bases left in between. The CDR3 nucleotides are TGTGCCAGCACCGACAGAGAGACCCAGTACTTC. It specifies CASTDRETQYF. Full variable domain (missing parts from reference TRBV28 and TRBJ2-5): DVKVTQSSRYLVKRTGEKVFLECVQDMDHENMFWYRQDPGLGLRLIYFSYDVKMKEKGDIPEGYSVSREKKERFSLILESASTNQTSMYLCASTDRETQYFGPGTRLLVL.

This clonotype was observed a few times. Here the CDR3 DNA reads TGTGCCAGCTCACTCGGGACATCCTATAATTCACCCCTCCACTTT. Its protein product is CASSLGTSYNSPLHF. The chain employs TRBV18 and TRBJ1-6; weak D call: TRBD1 (6 bases). The germline V gene has CDR1 KGHSH and CDR2 LQKENI. This CDR3 comprises 15 residues. With 4 bases removed from V and 1 base from J, the gap between germline ends came to 8 bases.

This clonotype appeared many times. This chain joins TRBV27 and TRBJ2-7; 7 bases match TRBD1. The CDR3 sequence is 15 residues long. Trimming at V came to 6 bases and at J to 1 base, leaving 9 bases not matched to a gene. Germline CDR1 MNHEY, CDR2 SMNVEV (reference sequence). CDR3: CASRQPGQSSYEQYF. In nucleotides, the CDR3 is TGTGCCAGCAGGCAACCGGGACAGTCATCCTACGAGCAGTACTTC.

Of note for this clonotype: The likely explanation is a read error, given a far larger clone one base away. This sequence joins TRBV4-2 and TRBJ2-7; 9 nucleotides match TRBD2. CDR1 and CDR2 from the germline V gene are LGHNA and YNFKEQ. J gave up 7 bases and V 0 bases, and 10 bases lay outside the gene matches. This CDR3 is built from 16 residues. The DNA of the CDR3 is TGTGCCAGCAGCCAAGATCAGGGCGGGGGGGCGAATGAGCAGTACTTC. This codes for CASSQDQGGGANEQYF.

V and J are TRBV6-2 or TRBV6-3 and TRBJ2-6, with D uncertain. The germline gives CDR1 MNHEY, CDR2 SVGEGT. The CDR3 covers 15 residues. V lost 7 bases, J lost 0 bases, and 10 bases lay in between. The CDR3 here is CASTQDGSGANVLTF. The CDR3 nucleotides are TGTGCCAGCACCCAAGACGGCTCTGGGGCCAACGTCCTGACTTTC.

This clonotype was seen repeatedly, ten times or more. For the CDR3, the DNA is TGCAGCGTTGAAGATAGGACAGGGGGCGCCGGGTATGGCTACACCTTC. Its protein product is CSVEDRTGGAGYGYTF. V usage is TRBV29-1 and J usage is TRBJ1-2, with 11 bases aligning to TRBD1. The V gene's germline CDR1 is SQVTM and CDR2 ANQGSEA. The CDR3 extends over 16 amino acids. The ends lost 0 bases at V and 5 bases at J; junction bases unmatched: 8.

Details on this clonotype: With only one base between it and a far larger clone, this is likely a read error. The CDR3 region is CASSQDTPGLAAVGFAYEQFF. As DNA, the CDR3 is TGCGCCAGCAGCCAAGATACGCCGGGGCTAGCGGCTGTGGGGTTCGCCTACGAGCAGTTCTTC. The rearrangement links TRBV4-3 to TRBJ2-1, with 7 nucleotides matching TRBD2. Germline V CDR1 and CDR2: LGHNA, YSLEER. V was clipped by 0 bases and J by 10 bases; unmatched bases: 27. CDR3 length: 21 amino acids.

The chain combines TRBV27 with TRBJ2-2; D may be TRBD1 or TRBD2 (6 bases each). CDR3 size: 18 residues. Germline V CDR1 and CDR2: MNHEY, SMNVEV (reference sequence). The germline V and J ends were trimmed by 1 base and 2 bases, with 17 bases remaining between them. CDR3: CASSLLQGVGGNTGELFF. The DNA of the CDR3 is TGTGCCAGCAGTTTATTACAGGGTGTGGGGGGCAACACCGGGGAGCTGTTTTTT.